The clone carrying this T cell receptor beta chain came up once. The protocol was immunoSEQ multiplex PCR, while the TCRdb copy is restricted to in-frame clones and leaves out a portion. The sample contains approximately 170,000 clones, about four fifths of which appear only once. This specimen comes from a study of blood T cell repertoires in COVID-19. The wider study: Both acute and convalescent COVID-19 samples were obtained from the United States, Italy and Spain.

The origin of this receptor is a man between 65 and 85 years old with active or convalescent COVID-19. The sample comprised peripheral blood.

The CDR3 DNA follows: TGTGCCAGTAGGGGACAGTATAACACTGAAGCTTTCTTT. Amino acid sequence: CASRGQYNTEAFF. The J gene is TRBJ1-1, the V gene TRBV19; 7 bases are a match to TRBD1. CDR3 length equals 13 residues. In germline, CDR1 is LNHDA, CDR2 SQIVND (reference sequence). Trimming removed 6 bases from V and 2 bases from J; junction bases left unmatched: 3.